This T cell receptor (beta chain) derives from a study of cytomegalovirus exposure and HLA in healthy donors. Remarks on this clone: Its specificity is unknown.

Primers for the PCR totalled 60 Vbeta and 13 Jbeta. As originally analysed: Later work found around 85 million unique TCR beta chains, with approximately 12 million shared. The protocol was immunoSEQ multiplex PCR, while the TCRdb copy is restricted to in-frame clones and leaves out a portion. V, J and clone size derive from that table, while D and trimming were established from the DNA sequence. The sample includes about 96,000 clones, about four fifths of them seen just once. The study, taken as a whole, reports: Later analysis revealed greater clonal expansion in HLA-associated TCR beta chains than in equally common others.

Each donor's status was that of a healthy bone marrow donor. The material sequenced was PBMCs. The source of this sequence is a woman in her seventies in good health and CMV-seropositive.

CDR3 in DNA: TGTGCCAGTGGGTGGGGCATAGCCAAAAACATTCAGTACTTC. Residues: CASGWGIAKNIQYF. V gene TRBV19 combines with J gene TRBJ2-4, with a possible D match to TRBD1 (5 bases). This CDR3 is 14 amino acids long. Germline-derived CDR1 and CDR2 are LNHDA and SQIVND (reference sequence). The germline V and J ends were trimmed by 8 bases and 0 bases, with 11 bases remaining between them.